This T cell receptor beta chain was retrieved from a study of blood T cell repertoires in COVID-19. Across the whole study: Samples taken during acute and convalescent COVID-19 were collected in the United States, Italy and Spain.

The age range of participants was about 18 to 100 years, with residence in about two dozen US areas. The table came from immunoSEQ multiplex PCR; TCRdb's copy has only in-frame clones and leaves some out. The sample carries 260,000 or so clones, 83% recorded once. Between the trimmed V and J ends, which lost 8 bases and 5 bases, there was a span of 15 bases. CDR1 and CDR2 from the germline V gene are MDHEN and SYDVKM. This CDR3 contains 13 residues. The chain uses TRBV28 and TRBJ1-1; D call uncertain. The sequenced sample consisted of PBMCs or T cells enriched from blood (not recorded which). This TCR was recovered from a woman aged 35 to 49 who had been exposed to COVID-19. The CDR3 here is CASQLGSRTEAFF. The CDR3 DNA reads TGTGCCAGCCAGTTGGGTTCGCGGACTGAAGCTTTCTTT. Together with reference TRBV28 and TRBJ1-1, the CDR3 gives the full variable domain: DVKVTQSSRYLVKRTGEKVFLECVQDMDHENMFWYRQDPGLGLRLIYFSYDVKMKEKGDIPEGYSVSREKKERFSLILESASTNQTSMYLCASQLGSRTEAFFGQGTRLTVV.